This T cell receptor beta chain derives from a study of cytotoxic CD8 clonotypes in ibrutinib-treated CLL. Repertoires were generated with immunoSEQ multiplex PCR, while TCRdb's copy carries only in-frame clones and drops some. The sample carries about 200,000 clones, around 75% recorded once. Trimming at V came to 5 bases and at J to 2 bases, leaving 8 bases not matched to a gene. The CDR3 has 16 amino acids. Germline CDR1 and CDR2: SGHAT and FQNNGV. The TCR was taken from a human donor with chronic lymphocytic leukemia. Sequencing used PBMCs, obtained after 12 months of ibrutinib treatment. V gene TRBV11-2 combines with J gene TRBJ1-1; 10 bases fit TRBD1. The CDR3 reads CASSPGDRGLNTEAFF. The CDR3 DNA is TGTGCCAGCAGCCCCGGGGACAGGGGACTAAACACTGAAGCTTTCTTT.